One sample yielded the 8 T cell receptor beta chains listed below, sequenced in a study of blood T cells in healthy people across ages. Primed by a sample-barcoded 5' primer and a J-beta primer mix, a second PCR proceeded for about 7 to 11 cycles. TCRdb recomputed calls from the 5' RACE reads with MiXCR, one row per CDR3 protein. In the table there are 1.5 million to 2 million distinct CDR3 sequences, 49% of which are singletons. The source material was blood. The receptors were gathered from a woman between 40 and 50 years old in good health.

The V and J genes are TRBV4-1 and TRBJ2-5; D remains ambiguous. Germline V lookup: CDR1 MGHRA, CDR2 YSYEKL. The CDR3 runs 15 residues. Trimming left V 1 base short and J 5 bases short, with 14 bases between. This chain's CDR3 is CASSQVQVNRETQYF. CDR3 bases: TGCGCCAGCAGCCAAGTTCAGGTTAATAGGGAGACCCAGTACTTC.

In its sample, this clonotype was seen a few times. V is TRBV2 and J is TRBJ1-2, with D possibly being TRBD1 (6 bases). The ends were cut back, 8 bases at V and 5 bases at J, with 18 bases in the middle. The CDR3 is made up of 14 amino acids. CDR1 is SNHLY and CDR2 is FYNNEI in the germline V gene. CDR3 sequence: CASLGAQGRYGYTF. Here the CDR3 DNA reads TGTGCCAGCTTAGGGGCACAGGGAAGATATGGCTACACCTTC.

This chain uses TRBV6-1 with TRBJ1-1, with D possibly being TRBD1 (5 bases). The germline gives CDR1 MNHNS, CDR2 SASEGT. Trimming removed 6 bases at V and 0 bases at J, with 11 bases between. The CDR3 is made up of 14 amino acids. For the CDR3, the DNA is TGTGCCAGCAGAACCGGGACGGTGAACACTGAAGCTTTCTTT. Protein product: CASRTGTVNTEAFF.

The CDR3 reads CSVGDDRGEQYF. The CDR3 nucleotides read TGCAGCGTTGGTGACGACAGGGGCGAGCAGTACTTC. V usage is TRBV29-1 and J usage is TRBJ2-7, with 8 bases aligning to TRBD1. The CDR3 has 12 amino acids. V was clipped by 4 bases and J by 6 bases; unmatched bases: 5. The germline V gene has CDR1 SQVTM and CDR2 ANQGSEA.

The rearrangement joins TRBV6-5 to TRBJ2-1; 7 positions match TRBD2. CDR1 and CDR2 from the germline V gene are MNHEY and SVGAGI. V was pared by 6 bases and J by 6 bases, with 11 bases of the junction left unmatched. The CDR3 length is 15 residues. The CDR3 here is CASSSLAGVSNEQFF. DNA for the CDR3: TGTGCCAGCAGCTCCTTGGCGGGGGTGAGCAATGAGCAGTTCTTC.

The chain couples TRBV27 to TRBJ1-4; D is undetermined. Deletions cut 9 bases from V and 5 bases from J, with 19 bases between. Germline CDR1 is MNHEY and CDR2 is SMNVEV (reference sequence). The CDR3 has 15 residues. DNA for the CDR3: TGTGCCAGTACTACATACACAGAGAGGAATGAAAAACTGTTTTTT. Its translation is CASTTYTERNEKLFF.

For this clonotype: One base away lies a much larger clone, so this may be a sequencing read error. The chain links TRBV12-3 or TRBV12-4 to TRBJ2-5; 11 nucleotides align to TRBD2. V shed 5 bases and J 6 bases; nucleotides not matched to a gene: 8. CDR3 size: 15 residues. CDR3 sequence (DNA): TGTGCCAGCAGTCCCAGGACTAGCGGGCAAAAGACCCAGTACTTC. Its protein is CASSPRTSGQKTQYF.

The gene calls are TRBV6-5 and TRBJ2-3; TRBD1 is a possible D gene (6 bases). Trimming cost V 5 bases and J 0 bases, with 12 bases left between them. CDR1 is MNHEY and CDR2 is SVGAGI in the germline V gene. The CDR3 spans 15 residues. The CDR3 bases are TGTGCCAGCAGTCACAGGGAGCTTAGCACAGATACGCAGTATTTT. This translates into CASSHRELSTDTQYF.